This T cell receptor beta chain was captured by sequencing in a study of blood T cell repertoires in COVID-19. Study-level information: COVID-19 samples collected from the United States, Italy and Spain covered acute and convalescent phases. The cDNA or gDNA used as material had been derived from T cells, B-cell-depleted T cells, or PBMCs.

CDR1 and CDR2 (germline): SGHRS, YFSETQ. This CDR3 is built from 13 residues. V shed 8 bases and J shed 4 bases, with 15 bases lying between them. Original methodology: Estimation of nucleated cell counts was performed using reference gene primer amplification. The protocol was immunoSEQ multiplex PCR, while the TCRdb copy is restricted to in-frame clones and leaves out a portion. V and J calls plus clone size are reproduced from that table; the DNA served to infer D and trimming. The sample has 100,000 to 150,000 clones; about four fifths are singletons. The TCR sequence derives from a woman aged 50 to 60 with acute or convalescent COVID-19. The material sequenced was peripheral blood. The chain carries TRBV5-1 and TRBJ2-5, with D maybe TRBD1 (6 bases). In nucleotides, the CDR3 is TGCGCCAGTAGAGTGGGGGCCGGAGAGACCCAGTACTTC. Its protein is CASRVGAGETQYF.